Each of the 32 T cell receptor beta chains below was sequenced from the same sample in a study of control samples from healthy donors and cancer patients. Only in-frame clones appear in the TCRdb table, and some are missing; sequencing was by immunoSEQ multiplex PCR. This sample has 95,000 to 100,000 clones; approximately 90% occur once, and the top ten carry about 7.8%. Sequencing was performed on blood. These receptors all stem from a man younger than 40 in good health.

This chain connects TRBV28 to TRBJ2-5; a weak D match, TRBD1 (6 bases). Germline V gives CDR1 MDHEN, CDR2 SYDVKM. V lost 5 bases and J lost 2, with 15 bases in between. The length of the CDR3 is 15 residues. DNA of the CDR3: TGTGCCAGCAGTCACCTCCCGGGACAACAAGAGACCCAGTACTTC. Protein sequence: CASSHLPGQQETQYF.

This clone was seen many times. V is TRBV3-1 (or the pseudogene TRBV3-2) and J is TRBJ1-4; D uncertain. Trimming shortened V by 2 bases and J by 10 bases, and 8 bases separated the two germline ends. Per germline, CDR1 LGHDT and CDR2 YNNKEL (reference sequence). The CDR3 sequence is 12 residues long. The CDR3 DNA is TGTGCCAGCAGCCAACAGCTGCGAAAACTGTTTTTT. This encodes CASSQQLRKLFF.

The rearrangement uses TRBV28 and TRBJ1-2; D is undetermined. This CDR3 region has 14 residues. V dropped 5 bases and J dropped 1 base, with 11 bases sitting between them. Germline assignment: CDR1 MDHEN and CDR2 SYDVKM. The chain's CDR3 is CASSPVTLNYGYTF. The CDR3 DNA is TGTGCCAGCAGTCCGGTAACTCTTAACTATGGCTACACCTTC.

The genes are TRBV7-9 and TRBJ1-4, with D hard to call. V was clipped by 2 bases and J by 3 bases, with 10 bases between them. The CDR3 is made up of 15 amino acids. Germline loops: CDR1 SEHNR, CDR2 FQNEAQ (reference sequence). In nucleotides, the CDR3 is TGTGCCAGCAGCTTATCTAGGGAATCTAATGAAAAACTGTTTTTT. Amino acid sequence: CASSLSRESNEKLFF.

The V gene is TRBV9, the J gene TRBJ1-6; tentative D call: TRBD1 (6 bases). The V and J ends lost 3 bases and 6 bases respectively, with 10 bases between them. CDR3 length: 14 amino acids. From germline, CDR1 is SGDLS and CDR2 YYNGEE. CDR3 region: CASSARDINSPLHF. CDR3 nucleotide sequence: TGTGCCAGCAGCGCTCGGGACATTAATTCACCCCTCCACTTT.

The chain is built from TRBV11-2 and TRBJ1-6, with 7 bases identical to TRBD1. The CDR3 length is 15 residues. From germline, CDR1 is SGHAT and CDR2 FQNNGV. J was trimmed by 6 bases and V by 5 bases; bases with no gene match: 7. The CDR3, as DNA: TGTGCCAGCAGCCAACCGGGACAGAGTAATTCACCCCTCCACTTT. It translates to CASSQPGQSNSPLHF.

The chain combines TRBV28 with TRBJ2-3; D may be TRBD1 (6 bases). Germline CDR1 MDHEN, CDR2 SYDVKM. The CDR3 is 13 amino acids. V lost 7 bases and J lost 3, with 11 bases in between. CDR3 bases: TGTGCCAGCAACAGGGACCGAACAGATACGCAGTATTTT. Translation gives CASNRDRTDTQYF.

J is TRBJ2-1 and V is TRBV7-8, with a weak D call TRBD2 (5 bases). CDR3 length: 16 amino acids. Trimming removed 1 base at V and 0 bases at J, with 10 bases between. Germline CDR1 reads SGHVS; CDR2 reads FQNEAQ. CDR3 in DNA: TGTGCCAGCAGCTTAGGGTCCGGGAACTCCTACAATGAGCAGTTCTTC. This codes for CASSLGSGNSYNEQFF.

This clone showed up just once. This chain links TRBV29-1 with TRBJ2-5, with unresolved D. Germline V gene data show CDR1 as SQVTM and CDR2 as ANQGSEA. This CDR3 comprises 15 residues. Deletions cut 2 bases from V and 0 bases from J, with 13 bases between. The CDR3 coding sequence is TGCAGCGTTGAAATTCACGTGGGATACCAAGAGACCCAGTACTTC. Protein sequence: CSVEIHVGYQETQYF.

This clone was detected only a few times. This sequence joins TRBV20-1 and TRBJ1-5, with 8 nucleotides matching TRBD1. The J segment lost 5 bases and the V segment lost 3 bases, leaving 12 bases of the junction unmatched. Germline V gene data show CDR1 as DFQATT and CDR2 as SNEGSKA (reference sequence). The CDR3 is 16 residues long. Here the CDR3 DNA reads TGCAGTGCTAGTCCGCAGGGGGCGAAAGGATATCAGCCCCAGCATTTT. It specifies CSASPQGAKGYQPQHF.

The chain couples TRBV18 to TRBJ2-5; 9 positions match TRBD1. This CDR3 contains 17 residues. After removal of 3 bases from V and 7 bases from J, the junction contained 15 bases not matched to a gene. Germline V gene data show CDR1 as KGHSH and CDR2 as LQKENI. Here the CDR3 reads CASSPLVPRQGVGTQYF. The CDR3 DNA follows: TGTGCCAGCTCACCCCTTGTCCCGAGACAGGGGGTCGGGACCCAGTACTTC. The full variable domain, rest sourced from reference TRBV18 and TRBJ2-5, is NAGVMQNPRHLVRRRGQEARLRCSPMKGHSHVYWYRQLPEEGLKFMVYLQKENIIDESGMPKERFSAEFPKEGPSILRIQQVVRGDSAAYFCASSPLVPRQGVGTQYFGPGTRLLVL.

V usage is TRBV3-1 (or the pseudogene TRBV3-2) and J usage is TRBJ1-1, with D perhaps TRBD1 (5 bases). Between the trimmed V and J ends, which lost 3 bases and 5 bases, there was a span of 25 bases. The CDR3 loop spans 18 amino acids. Germline CDR1 LGHDT, CDR2 YNNKEL (reference sequence). The CDR3, as DNA: TGTGCCAGCAGCCACCTCATACGCCCCAGGGCCCCGGGGACTGAAGCTTTCTTT. It specifies CASSHLIRPRAPGTEAFF.

The chain has TRBV5-5 and TRBJ2-3; D is unresolved. V was trimmed by 0 bases and J by 7 bases, leaving 9 bases between them. The CDR3 runs to 13 residues. Germline loops: CDR1 SGHKS, CDR2 YYEKEE (reference sequence). The CDR3 loop is CASSLDPRNTQYF. CDR3 coding DNA: TGTGCCAGCAGCTTGGATCCCCGGAATACGCAGTATTTT.

This chain joins TRBV11-2 and TRBJ1-3; 8 positions match TRBD1. V gave up 2 bases and J gave up 3 bases; unmatched junction bases: 6. The CDR3 has 16 residues. CDR1 is SGHAT and CDR2 is FQNNGV in the germline V gene. CDR3 sequence reads: CASSLLGQGVGNTIYF. The CDR3 nucleotides are TGTGCCAGCAGCTTATTAGGACAGGGAGTTGGAAACACCATATATTTT.

The chain employs TRBV5-1 and TRBJ2-7, with TRBD1 identical over 7 bases. The V segment lost 3 bases and the J segment 3 bases; nucleotides outside the gene matches: 6. Germline assignment: CDR1 SGHRS and CDR2 YFSETQ. This CDR3 region has 14 residues. The CDR3 DNA is TGCGCCAGCAGCTATGACGCAGGGGGCTACGAGCAGTACTTC. Protein: CASSYDAGGYEQYF.

In its sample, this clone was seen once. The rearrangement joins TRBV6-5 to TRBJ2-3, with D hard to call. This CDR3 is 13 amino acids long. Germline values: CDR1 MNHEY, CDR2 SVGAGI. The V end lost 4 bases, the J end lost 2 bases, and 7 bases lay between the germline ends. CDR3 in amino acids: CASSWVNTDTQYF. In DNA, the CDR3 is TGTGCCAGCAGTTGGGTGAACACAGATACGCAGTATTTT.

The rearrangement uses TRBV27 and TRBJ2-2; TRBD1 agrees at 8 bases. CDR1 is MNHEY, CDR2 SMNVEV, per germline (reference sequence). V lost 0 bases and J lost 6; bases outside the gene matches: 3. The length of the CDR3 is 15 residues. The chain's CDR3 is CASSLSRGRAGELFF. The CDR3 DNA reads TGTGCCAGCAGTTTATCCAGGGGGCGCGCCGGGGAGCTGTTTTTT.

This clone was seen a single time. The CDR3 spells CASHSWVVAGNEQFF. The CDR3 coding sequence is TGTGCCAGCCATTCCTGGGTAGTGGCTGGCAATGAGCAGTTCTTC. The J gene is TRBJ2-1, the V gene TRBV5-6; D not resolved. Between the trimmed V and J ends, which lost 7 bases and 6 bases, there was a span of 20 bases. The CDR3 loop spans 15 amino acids. The germline V gene encodes CDR1 SGHDT and CDR2 YYEEEE. Using reference TRBV5-6 and TRBJ2-1 for the parts outside the CDR3, the full variable domain is DAGVTQSPTHLIKTRGQQVTLRCSPKSGHDTVSWYQQALGQGPQFIFQYYEEEERQRGNFPDRFSGHQFPNYSSELNVNALLLGDSALYLCASHSWVVAGNEQFFGPGTRLTVL.

The J gene is TRBJ1-1, the V gene TRBV12-3 or TRBV12-4, with no clear D. The V end was cut by 3 bases, the J end by 4 bases, with 9 bases between. The CDR3 is made up of 13 amino acids. In DNA, the CDR3 is TGTGCCAGCAGTTTCGGATGGAGCACTGAAGCTTTCTTT. This gives the protein CASSFGWSTEAFF.

The chain combines TRBV9 with TRBJ2-7; D gene ambiguous. CDR3 length: 15 amino acids. With 0 bases removed from V and 4 bases from J, the gap between germline ends came to 14 bases. Germline lookup yields CDR1 SGDLS and CDR2 YYNGEE. This CDR3 is CASSVEGTYSYEQYF. CDR3 in DNA: TGTGCCAGCAGCGTAGAGGGAACGTACTCGTACGAGCAGTACTTC.

V gene TRBV4-2 combines with J gene TRBJ1-2, with 8 bases aligning to TRBD1. CDR3 size: 15 residues. Per the germline V gene, CDR1 is LGHNA and CDR2 is YNFKEQ. The V segment lost 7 bases and the J segment 4 bases; nucleotides outside the gene matches: 11. CDR3 sequence reads: CASNSYDRGGYGYTF. Here the CDR3 DNA reads TGTGCCAGCAACTCTTACGACAGGGGCGGCTATGGCTACACCTTC.

V is TRBV7-2 and J is TRBJ2-4, with 8 bases identical to TRBD1. The CDR3 covers 19 residues. Trimming removed 4 bases from V and 0 bases from J; junction bases left unmatched: 14. In germline, CDR1 is SGHTA, CDR2 FQGNSA. The CDR3 nucleotides read TGTGCCAGCAGCTCGCCCGGGACAGGAACCACCTTAGCCAAAAACATTCAGTACTTC. This gives the protein CASSSPGTGTTLAKNIQYF. Based on the CDR3 plus reference TRBV7-2 and TRBJ2-4, the full variable domain is GAGVSQSPSNKVTEKGKDVELRCDPISGHTALYWYRQSLGQGLEFLIYFQGNSAPDKSGLPSDRFSAERTGGSVSTLTIQRTQQEDSAVYLCASSSPGTGTTLAKNIQYFGAGTRLSVL.

V and J are TRBV2 and TRBJ2-3; no definite D call. CDR1 and CDR2 from the germline V gene are SNHLY and FYNNEI. The ends were cut back, 0 bases at V and 0 bases at J, with 7 bases in the middle. CDR3 length equals 15 residues. The CDR3 sequence: CASSEAAPSTDTQYF. The DNA for the CDR3 is TGTGCCAGCAGTGAAGCTGCCCCTAGCACAGATACGCAGTATTTT.

The chain uses TRBV18 and TRBJ2-3; the D call may be TRBD1 or TRBD2 (5 bases each). CDR1 and CDR2 (germline): KGHSH, LQKENI. V dropped 2 bases and J dropped 4 bases, with 19 bases sitting between them. The CDR3 length is 17 residues. CDR3 nucleotides: TGTGCCAGCTCACCAGTGGGGGTCTTTGAAGTTTCAGATACGCAGTATTTT. It is translated as CASSPVGVFEVSDTQYF.

The V call is TRBV7-8, the J call TRBJ2-6; D is uncertain. Germline CDR1 reads SGHVS; CDR2 reads FQNEAQ. The CDR3 sequence is 14 residues long. Trimming left V 1 base short and J 4 bases short, with 5 bases between. CDR3 coding DNA: TGTGCCAGCAGCTTAGATCCGGGGGCCAACGTCCTGACTTTC. Its protein is CASSLDPGANVLTF.

J is TRBJ2-7 and V is TRBV6-1; D is undetermined. Looked up from germline, CDR1 is MNHNS and CDR2 is SASEGT. The CDR3 sequence is 11 residues long. The germline V and J ends were trimmed by 3 bases and 0 bases, with 0 bases remaining between them. CDR3 DNA: TGTGCCAGCAGTGACTCCTACGAGCAGTACTTC. Protein: CASSDSYEQYF.

The rearrangement links TRBV30 to TRBJ1-1; 7 bases agree with TRBD1. The J segment lost 0 bases and the V segment lost 5 bases, leaving 12 bases of the junction unmatched. CDR1 and CDR2 (germline): GTSNPN, SVGIG (reference sequence). The length of the CDR3 is 16 residues. CDR3 in DNA: TGTGCCTGGGGCAGGGGGATTCAGGTCATGAACACTGAAGCTTTCTTT. This encodes CAWGRGIQVMNTEAFF. The whole variable domain, remainder taken from reference TRBV30 and TRBJ1-1, is SQTIHQWPATLVQPVGSPLSLECTVEGTSNPNLYWYRQAAGRGLQLLFYSVGIGQISSEVPQNLSASRPQDRQFILSSKKLLLSDSGFYLCAWGRGIQVMNTEAFFGQGTRLTVV.

This clone showed up just once. This rearrangement joins TRBV4-3 to TRBJ2-7, with 11 bases lining up with TRBD1. CDR3 length: 16 amino acids. J gave up 3 bases and V 0 bases, and 4 bases lay outside the gene matches. Germline CDR1 LGHNA, CDR2 YSLEER. CDR3 sequence reads: CASSQETGTGGYEQYF. The CDR3 DNA follows: TGCGCCAGCAGCCAAGAAACGGGGACAGGGGGCTACGAGCAGTACTTC.

J is TRBJ2-3 and V is TRBV29-1; D is perhaps TRBD2 (6 bases). Germline V gene lookup returns CDR1 SQVTM and CDR2 ANQGSEA. This CDR3 comprises 17 residues. Trimming took 4 bases from V and 8 from J, leaving 28 bases between them. CDR3 sequence reads: CSVALPGLLAHTGTQYF. CDR3 coding DNA: TGCAGCGTTGCACTCCCGGGACTGCTAGCCCACACGGGTACGCAGTATTTT.

The J gene is TRBJ1-3, the V gene TRBV12-3 or TRBV12-4; the D is unclear. Trimming left V 5 bases short and J 4 bases short, with 6 bases between. The CDR3 totals 12 residues. This CDR3 is CASSPLGNTIYF. The CDR3 region has the DNA TGTGCCAGCAGTCCCTTGGGAAACACCATATATTTT.

This clone was picked up a small number of times. This chain connects TRBV3-1 (or the pseudogene TRBV3-2) to TRBJ1-4; 7 positions agree with TRBD1. The CDR3 covers 16 residues. J gave up 5 bases and V 4 bases, and 10 bases lay outside the gene matches. Germline CDR1 LGHDT, CDR2 YNNKEL (reference sequence). CDR3 region: CASSPRDRNFNEKLFF. In nucleotides, the CDR3 is TGTGCCAGCAGCCCCAGGGACAGAAACTTCAATGAAAAACTGTTTTTT.

This rearrangement joins TRBV2 to TRBJ1-6; TRBD1 might be the D (6 bases). Germline CDR1 SNHLY, CDR2 FYNNEI. This CDR3 is built from 15 residues. Trimming removed 5 bases from V and 6 bases from J, with 14 bases in between. This chain's CDR3 is CASSREQGLNSPLHF. DNA for the CDR3: TGTGCCAGCAGTAGAGAACAGGGTCTTAATTCACCCCTCCACTTT. Together with reference TRBV2 and TRBJ1-6, the CDR3 gives the full variable domain: EPEVTQTPSHQVTQMGQEVILRCVPISNHLYFYWYRQILGQKVEFLVSFYNNEISEKSEIFDDQFSVERPDGSNFTLKIRSTKLEDSAMYFCASSREQGLNSPLHFGNGTRLTVT.